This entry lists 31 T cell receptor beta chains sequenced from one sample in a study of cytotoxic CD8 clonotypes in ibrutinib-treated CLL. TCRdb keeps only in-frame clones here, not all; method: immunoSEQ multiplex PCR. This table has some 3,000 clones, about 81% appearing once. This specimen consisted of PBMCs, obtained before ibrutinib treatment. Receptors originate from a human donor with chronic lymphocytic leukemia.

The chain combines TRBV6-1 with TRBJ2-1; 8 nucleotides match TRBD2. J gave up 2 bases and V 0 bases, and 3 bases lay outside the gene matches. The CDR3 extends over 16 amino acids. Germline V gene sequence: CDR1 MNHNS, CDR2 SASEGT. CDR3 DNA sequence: TGTGCCAGCAGTGAAGCGGCTAGCGGGCCCTACAATGAGCAGTTCTTC. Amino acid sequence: CASSEAASGPYNEQFF.

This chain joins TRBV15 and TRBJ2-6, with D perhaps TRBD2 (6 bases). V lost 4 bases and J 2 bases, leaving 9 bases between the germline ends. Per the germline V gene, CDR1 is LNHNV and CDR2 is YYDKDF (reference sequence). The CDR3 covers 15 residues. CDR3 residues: CATSTAGTGANVLTF. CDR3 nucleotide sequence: TGTGCCACCAGCACCGCGGGGACTGGGGCCAACGTCCTGACTTTC. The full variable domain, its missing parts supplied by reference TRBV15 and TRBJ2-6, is DAMVIQNPRYQVTQFGKPVTLSCSQTLNHNVMYWYQQKSSQAPKLLFHYYDKDFNNEADTPDNFQSRRPNTSFCFLDIRSPGLGDTAMYLCATSTAGTGANVLTFGAGSRLTVL.

For the CDR3, the DNA is TGTGCCAGCAGCTTGGTGGCAGTCAACACTGAAGCTTTCTTT. Translating gives CASSLVAVNTEAFF. J is TRBJ1-1 and V is TRBV5-4; D ambiguous. This CDR3 has 14 residues. Germline CDR1 SGHNT, CDR2 YYREEE (reference sequence). The germline V and J ends were trimmed by 0 bases and 2 bases, with 8 bases remaining between them.

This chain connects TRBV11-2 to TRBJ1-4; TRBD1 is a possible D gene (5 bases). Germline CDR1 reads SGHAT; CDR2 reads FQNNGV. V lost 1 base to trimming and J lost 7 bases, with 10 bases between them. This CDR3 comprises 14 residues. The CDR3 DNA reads TGTGCCAGCAGCTTAGGGCAGGGAGGTGAAAAACTGTTTTTT. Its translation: CASSLGQGGEKLFF.

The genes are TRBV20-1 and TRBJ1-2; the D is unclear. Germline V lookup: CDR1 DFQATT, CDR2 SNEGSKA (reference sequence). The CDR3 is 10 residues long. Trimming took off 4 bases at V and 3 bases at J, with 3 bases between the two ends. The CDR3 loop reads CSAKYYGYTF. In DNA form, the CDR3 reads TGCAGTGCTAAATACTATGGCTACACCTTC.

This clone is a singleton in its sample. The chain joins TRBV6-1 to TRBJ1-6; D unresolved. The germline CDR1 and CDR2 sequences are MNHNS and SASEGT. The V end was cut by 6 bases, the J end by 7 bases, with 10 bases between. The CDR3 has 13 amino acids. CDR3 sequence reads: CASSASQNSPLHF. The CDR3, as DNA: TGTGCCAGCAGCGCGAGCCAAAATTCACCCCTCCACTTT.

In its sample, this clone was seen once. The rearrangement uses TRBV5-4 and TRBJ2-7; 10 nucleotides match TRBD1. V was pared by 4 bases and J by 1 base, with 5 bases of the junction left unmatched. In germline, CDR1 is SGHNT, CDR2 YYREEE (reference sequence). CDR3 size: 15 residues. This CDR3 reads CASSPGTGASYEQYF. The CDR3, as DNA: TGTGCCAGCAGCCCCGGGACAGGGGCATCCTACGAGCAGTACTTC.

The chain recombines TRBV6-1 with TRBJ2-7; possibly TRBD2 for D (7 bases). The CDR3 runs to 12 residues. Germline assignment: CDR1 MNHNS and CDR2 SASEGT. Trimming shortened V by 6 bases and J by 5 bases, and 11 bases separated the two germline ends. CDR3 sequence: CASRRGGDEQYF. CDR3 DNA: TGTGCCAGCAGGAGGGGGGGGGACGAGCAGTACTTC.

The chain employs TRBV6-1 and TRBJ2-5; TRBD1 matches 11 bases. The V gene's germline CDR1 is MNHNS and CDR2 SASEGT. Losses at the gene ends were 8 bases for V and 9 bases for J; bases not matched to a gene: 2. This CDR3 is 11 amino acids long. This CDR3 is CASGTGGAQYF. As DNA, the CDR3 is TGTGCCAGCGGGACAGGGGGGGCCCAGTACTTC.

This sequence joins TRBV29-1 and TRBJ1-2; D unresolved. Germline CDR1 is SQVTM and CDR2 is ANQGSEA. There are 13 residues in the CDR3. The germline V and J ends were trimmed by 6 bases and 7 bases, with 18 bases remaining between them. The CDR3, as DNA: TGCAGCGTCCCACCCCGGGGAGATAGTGGCTACACCTTC. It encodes CSVPPRGDSGYTF.

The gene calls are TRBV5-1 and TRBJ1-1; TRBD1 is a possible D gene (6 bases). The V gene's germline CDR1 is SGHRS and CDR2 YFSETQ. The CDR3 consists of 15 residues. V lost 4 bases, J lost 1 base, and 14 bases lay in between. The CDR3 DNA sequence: TGCGCCAGCAGCGCCCGCCAGACAGGGAACACTGAAGCTTTCTTT. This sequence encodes CASSARQTGNTEAFF.

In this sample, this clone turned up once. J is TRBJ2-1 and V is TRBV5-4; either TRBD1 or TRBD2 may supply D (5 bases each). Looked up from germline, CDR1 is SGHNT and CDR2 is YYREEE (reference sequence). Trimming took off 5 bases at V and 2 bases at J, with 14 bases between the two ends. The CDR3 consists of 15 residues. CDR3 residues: CASSPSGGTYNEQFF. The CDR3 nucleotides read TGTGCCAGCAGTCCCAGTGGGGGAACCTACAATGAGCAGTTCTTC.

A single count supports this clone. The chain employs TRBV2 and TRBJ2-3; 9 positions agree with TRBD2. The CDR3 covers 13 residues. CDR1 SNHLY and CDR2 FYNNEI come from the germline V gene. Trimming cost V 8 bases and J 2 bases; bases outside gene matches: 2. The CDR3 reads CASSSGATDTQYF. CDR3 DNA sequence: TGTGCCAGCTCTAGCGGGGCCACAGATACGCAGTATTTT.

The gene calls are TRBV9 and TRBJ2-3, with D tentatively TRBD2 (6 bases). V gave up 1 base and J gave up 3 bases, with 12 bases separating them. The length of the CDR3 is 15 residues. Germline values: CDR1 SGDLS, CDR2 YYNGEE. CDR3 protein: CASSVLEGRTDTQYF. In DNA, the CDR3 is TGTGCCAGCAGCGTATTGGAGGGGAGGACAGATACGCAGTATTTT.

In DNA form, the CDR3 reads TGTGCCAGCAGCTTAGAGGACAGGGGGGCCTACGAGCAGTACTTC. It encodes CASSLEDRGAYEQYF. V is TRBV7-6 and J is TRBJ2-7; 10 bases are shared with TRBD1. Germline V gene data show CDR1 as SGHVS and CDR2 as FNYEAQ. The J segment lost 2 bases and the V segment lost 1 base, leaving 2 bases of the junction unmatched. This CDR3 is built from 15 residues.

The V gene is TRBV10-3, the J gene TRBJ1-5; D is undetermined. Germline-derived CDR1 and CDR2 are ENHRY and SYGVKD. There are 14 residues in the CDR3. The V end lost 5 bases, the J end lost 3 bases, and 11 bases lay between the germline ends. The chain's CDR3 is CAISPGITNQPQHF. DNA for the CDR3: TGTGCCATCAGTCCAGGTATTACCAATCAGCCCCAGCATTTT.

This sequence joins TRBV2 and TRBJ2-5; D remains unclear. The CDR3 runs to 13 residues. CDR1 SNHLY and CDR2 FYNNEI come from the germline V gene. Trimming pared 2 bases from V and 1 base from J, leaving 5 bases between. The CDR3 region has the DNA TGTGCCAGCAGTGAATTTACCCAAGAGACCCAGTACTTC. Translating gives CASSEFTQETQYF. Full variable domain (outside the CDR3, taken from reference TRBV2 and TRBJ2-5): EPEVTQTPSHQVTQMGQEVILRCVPISNHLYFYWYRQILGQKVEFLVSFYNNEISEKSEIFDDQFSVERPDGSNFTLKIRSTKLEDSAMYFCASSEFTQETQYFGPGTRLLVL.

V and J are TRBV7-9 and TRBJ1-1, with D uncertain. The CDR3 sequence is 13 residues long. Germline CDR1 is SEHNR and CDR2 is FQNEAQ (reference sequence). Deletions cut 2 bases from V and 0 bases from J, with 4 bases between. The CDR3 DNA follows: TGTGCCAGCAGCTTATCCCTGAACACTGAAGCTTTCTTT. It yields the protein CASSLSLNTEAFF.

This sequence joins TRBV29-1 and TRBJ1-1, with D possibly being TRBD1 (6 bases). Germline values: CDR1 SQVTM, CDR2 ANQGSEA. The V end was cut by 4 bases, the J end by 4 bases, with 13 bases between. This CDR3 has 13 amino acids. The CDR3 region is CSVGSSGVTEAFF. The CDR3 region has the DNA TGCAGCGTTGGGTCCTCAGGGGTCACTGAAGCTTTCTTT.

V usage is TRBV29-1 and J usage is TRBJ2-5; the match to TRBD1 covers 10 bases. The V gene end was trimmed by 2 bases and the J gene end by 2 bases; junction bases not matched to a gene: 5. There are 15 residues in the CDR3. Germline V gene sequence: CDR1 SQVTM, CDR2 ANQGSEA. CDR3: CSVEPDRGRQETQYF. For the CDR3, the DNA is TGCAGCGTTGAACCCGACAGGGGGCGGCAAGAGACCCAGTACTTC.

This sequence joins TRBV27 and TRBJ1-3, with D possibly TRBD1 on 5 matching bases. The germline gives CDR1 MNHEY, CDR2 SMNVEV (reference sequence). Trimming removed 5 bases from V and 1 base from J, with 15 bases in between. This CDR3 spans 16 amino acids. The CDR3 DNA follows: TGTGCCAGCAGTCCCCAGTCCTCAGGGTCTGGAAACACCATATATTTT. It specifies CASSPQSSGSGNTIYF.

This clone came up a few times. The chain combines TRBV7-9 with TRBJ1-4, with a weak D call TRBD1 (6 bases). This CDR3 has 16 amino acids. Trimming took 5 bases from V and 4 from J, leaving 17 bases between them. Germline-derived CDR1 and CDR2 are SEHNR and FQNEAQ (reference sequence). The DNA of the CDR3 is TGTGCCAGCAGCCCTCGGGGGGGGGCAGGTAATGAAAAACTGTTTTTT. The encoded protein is CASSPRGGAGNEKLFF.

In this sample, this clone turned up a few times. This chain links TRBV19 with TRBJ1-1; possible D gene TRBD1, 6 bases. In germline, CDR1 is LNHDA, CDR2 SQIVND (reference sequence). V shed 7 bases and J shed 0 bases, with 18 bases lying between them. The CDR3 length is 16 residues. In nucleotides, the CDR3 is TGTGCCAGTATGGAGGGGGGGGCTCTTATGAACACTGAAGCTTTCTTT. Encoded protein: CASMEGGALMNTEAFF.

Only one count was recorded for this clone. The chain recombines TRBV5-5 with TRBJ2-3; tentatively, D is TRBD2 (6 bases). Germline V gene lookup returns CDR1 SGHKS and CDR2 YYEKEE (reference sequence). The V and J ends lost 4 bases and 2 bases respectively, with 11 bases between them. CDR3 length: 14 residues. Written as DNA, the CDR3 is TGTGCCAGCAGCCTGGACTACACCACAGATACGCAGTATTTT. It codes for CASSLDYTTDTQYF. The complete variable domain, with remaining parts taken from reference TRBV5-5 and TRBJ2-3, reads DAGVTQSPTHLIKTRGQQVTLRCSPISGHKSVSWYQQVLGQGPQFIFQYYEKEERGRGNFPDRFSARQFPNYSSELNVNALLLGDSALYLCASSLDYTTDTQYFGPGTRLTVL.

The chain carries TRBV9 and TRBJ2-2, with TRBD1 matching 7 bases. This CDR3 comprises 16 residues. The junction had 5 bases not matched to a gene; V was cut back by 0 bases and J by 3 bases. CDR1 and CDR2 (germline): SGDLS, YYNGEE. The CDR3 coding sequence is TGTGCCAGCAGCGTAGGGGGACAGATCGACACCGGGGAGCTGTTTTTT. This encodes CASSVGGQIDTGELFF.

The CDR3 bases are TGCGCCAGCAGCTTCGGGACAGCGAACACCGGGGAGCTGTTTTTT. Encoded protein: CASSFGTANTGELFF. V gene TRBV5-1 combines with J gene TRBJ2-2; 7 positions agree with TRBD1. The V and J ends lost 2 bases and 0 bases, in that order; junction bases with no gene match: 1. CDR1 and CDR2 from the germline V gene are SGHRS and YFSETQ. There are 15 residues in the CDR3.

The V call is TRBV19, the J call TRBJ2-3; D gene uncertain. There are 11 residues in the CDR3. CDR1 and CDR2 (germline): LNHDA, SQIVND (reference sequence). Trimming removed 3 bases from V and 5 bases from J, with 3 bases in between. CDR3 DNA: TGTGCCAGTAGTATCAAAGATACGCAGTATTTT. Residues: CASSIKDTQYF.

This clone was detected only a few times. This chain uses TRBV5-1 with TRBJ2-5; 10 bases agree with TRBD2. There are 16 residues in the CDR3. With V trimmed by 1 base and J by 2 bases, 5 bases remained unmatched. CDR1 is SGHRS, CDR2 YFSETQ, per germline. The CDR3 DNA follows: TGCGCCAGCAGCTTGTTTCTAGCGGGGGCTCAAGAGACCCAGTACTTC. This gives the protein CASSLFLAGAQETQYF.

The CDR3 DNA sequence: TGCGCCAGCAGCTTGGATAGGGCGGCCACCGGGGAGCTGTTTTTT. It codes for CASSLDRAATGELFF. This rearrangement joins TRBV5-1 to TRBJ2-2; D not certain. The CDR3 consists of 15 residues. Germline CDR1 and CDR2: SGHRS and YFSETQ. Trimming removed 0 bases from V and 4 bases from J, with 10 bases in between.

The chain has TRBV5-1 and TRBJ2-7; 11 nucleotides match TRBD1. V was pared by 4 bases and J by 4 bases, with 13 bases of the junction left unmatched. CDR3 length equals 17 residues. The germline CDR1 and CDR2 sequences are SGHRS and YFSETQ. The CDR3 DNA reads TGCGCCAGCAGCCCCGAGATCCGGGACAGGGGGAAATACGAGCAGTACTTC. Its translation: CASSPEIRDRGKYEQYF.

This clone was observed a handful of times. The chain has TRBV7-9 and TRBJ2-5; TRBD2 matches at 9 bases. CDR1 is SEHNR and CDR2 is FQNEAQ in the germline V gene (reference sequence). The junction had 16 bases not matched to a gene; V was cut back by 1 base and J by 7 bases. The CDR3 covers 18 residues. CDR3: CASSLVRPASGALGTQYF. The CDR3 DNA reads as TGTGCCAGCAGCTTAGTTCGGCCGGCTAGCGGGGCCCTGGGGACCCAGTACTTC.